Below are 16 T cell receptor beta chains sequenced from a single sample in a study of CD8+ T cells in alopecia areata. Reverse transcribed after extraction, RNA yielded cDNA as the sequencing template. Sequenced by immunoSEQ multiplex PCR; TCRdb stores in-frame clones only, minus some. Of 90,000 to 150,000 clones listed, roughly 50% are singletons. Sample treatment: oral pan-JAK inhibitor, 5-10 mg twice daily. The material sequenced was CD8+ T cells sorted from blood, taken at week 4, from a patient treated with tofacitinib. These receptors were taken from a human donor with alopecia areata.

J is TRBJ2-2 and V is TRBV30; 8 bases are shared with TRBD1. The germline CDR1 and CDR2 sequences are GTSNPN and SVGIG (reference sequence). There are 15 residues in the CDR3. V dropped 7 bases and J dropped 1; count of bases not matched to a gene: 8. CDR3 sequence: CASDRARRNTGELFF. In nucleotides, the CDR3 is TGTGCCTCGGACAGGGCCCGTAGGAACACCGGGGAGCTGTTTTTT.

In its sample, this clone was seen a few times. The rearrangement links TRBV5-1 to TRBJ2-5; the match to TRBD1 covers 7 bases. The CDR3 covers 14 residues. Trimming cost V 0 bases and J 3 bases; bases outside gene matches: 2. The V gene's germline CDR1 is SGHRS and CDR2 YFSETQ. CDR3 DNA sequence: TGCGCCAGCAGCTTGGGACAGGGAGAAGAGACCCAGTACTTC. This translates into CASSLGQGEETQYF.

The chain recombines TRBV30 with TRBJ1-1; 7 bases fit TRBD1. The CDR3 runs 14 residues. The ends lost 2 bases at V and 3 bases at J; junction bases unmatched: 6. Germline CDR1 reads GTSNPN; CDR2 reads SVGIG (reference sequence). The CDR3 region has the DNA TGTGCCTGGAGTCCAGGCAGGGGGGACACTGAAGCTTTCTTT. Amino acid sequence: CAWSPGRGDTEAFF. The entire variable domain, with the rest obtained from reference TRBV30 and TRBJ1-1, is as follows: SQTIHQWPATLVQPVGSPLSLECTVEGTSNPNLYWYRQAAGRGLQLLFYSVGIGQISSEVPQNLSASRPQDRQFILSSKKLLLSDSGFYLCAWSPGRGDTEAFFGQGTRLTVV.

This chain links TRBV29-1 with TRBJ2-7; 8 bases map to TRBD2. This CDR3 region has 14 residues. J lost 3 bases, V lost 2 bases, and 6 bases had no gene match. CDR1 and CDR2 (germline): SQVTM, ANQGSEA. CDR3 in amino acids: CSVEREGEHYEQYF. The CDR3 DNA follows: TGCAGCGTTGAACGGGAGGGGGAACACTACGAGCAGTACTTC.

This clone has a handful of counts. This rearrangement joins TRBV7-2 to TRBJ2-5; D remains ambiguous. Trimming cost V 3 bases and J 8 bases, with 13 bases left between them. From germline, CDR1 is SGHTA and CDR2 FQGNSA. There are 13 residues in the CDR3. CDR3 amino acids: CASSFDPGHTQYF. The CDR3 nucleotides are TGTGCCAGCAGCTTCGACCCCGGGCACACCCAGTACTTC.

The chain recombines TRBV5-1 with TRBJ2-7; D is unclear. The length of the CDR3 is 11 residues. V was clipped by 0 bases and J by 3 bases, with 1 base between them. The germline gives CDR1 SGHRS, CDR2 YFSETQ. CDR3 loop: CASSLGYEQYF. The DNA for the CDR3 is TGCGCCAGCAGCTTGGGCTACGAGCAGTACTTC. Variable domain in full (rest from reference TRBV5-1 and TRBJ2-7): KAGVTQTPRYLIKTRGQQVTLSCSPISGHRSVSWYQQTPGQGLQFLFEYFSETQRNKGNFPGRFSGRQFSNSRSEMNVSTLELGDSALYLCASSLGYEQYFGPGTRLTVT.

The chain joins TRBV6-5 to TRBJ2-4, with 7 positions matching TRBD2. In germline, CDR1 is MNHEY, CDR2 SVGAGI. The junction had 4 bases not matched to a gene; V was cut back by 4 bases and J by 10 bases. The CDR3 is made up of 12 amino acids. The CDR3 reads CASSFPSGIQYF. Here the CDR3 DNA reads TGTGCCAGCAGTTTCCCTAGCGGTATTCAGTACTTC.

The chain carries TRBV5-1 and TRBJ1-2, with D hard to call. CDR3 length: 15 amino acids. Germline V gene sequence: CDR1 SGHRS, CDR2 YFSETQ. V was cut by 2 bases and J by 4 bases, with 15 bases left in between. The CDR3, as DNA: TGCGCCAGCAGCTTCGGAGGAGCATCCTCCTATGGCTACACCTTC. This sequence encodes CASSFGGASSYGYTF.

This chain joins TRBV30 and TRBJ2-1; 7 bases line up with TRBD2. The length of the CDR3 is 17 residues. The J segment lost 1 base and the V segment lost 1 base, leaving 10 bases of the junction unmatched. Looked up from germline, CDR1 is GTSNPN and CDR2 is SVGIG (reference sequence). CDR3 nucleotides: TGTGCCTGGAGTGGGGACCCTGGCGGGGGTTCCTACAATGAGCAGTTCTTC. Amino acid sequence: CAWSGDPGGGSYNEQFF.

The J gene is TRBJ2-3, the V gene TRBV30; possible D gene TRBD1, 6 bases. The V and J ends lost 0 bases and 6 bases respectively, with 16 bases between them. The germline V gene encodes CDR1 GTSNPN and CDR2 SVGIG (reference sequence). CDR3 length equals 15 residues. CDR3 bases: TGTGCCTGGAGTGTACTCGACAGGAGCGGTGATACGCAGTATTTT. Translating it yields CAWSVLDRSGDTQYF. Full variable domain (outside the CDR3, taken from reference TRBV30 and TRBJ2-3): SQTIHQWPATLVQPVGSPLSLECTVEGTSNPNLYWYRQAAGRGLQLLFYSVGIGQISSEVPQNLSASRPQDRQFILSSKKLLLSDSGFYLCAWSVLDRSGDTQYFGPGTRLTVL.

The chain carries TRBV7-6 and TRBJ2-1; D is unresolved. The CDR3 is 14 amino acids. Germline V gene data show CDR1 as SGHVS and CDR2 as FNYEAQ. V was cut by 4 bases and J by 5 bases, with 12 bases left in between. DNA for the CDR3: TGTGCCAGCAGCTCCCCTCACGACAACAATGAGCAGTTCTTC. Translated: CASSSPHDNNEQFF.

The chain joins TRBV4-3 to TRBJ1-2; the D gene is possibly TRBD1 (5 bases). The CDR3 length is 12 residues. V was pared by 8 bases and J by 7 bases, with 14 bases between. Germline V gene lookup returns CDR1 LGHNA and CDR2 YSLEER. Here the CDR3 DNA reads TGCGCCAGCGGGTGGCAGGGTACTGGCTACACCTTC. Its translation is CASGWQGTGYTF.

The V gene is TRBV4-3, the J gene TRBJ2-7, with no clear D. The V and J ends lost 1 base and 2 bases respectively, with 18 bases between them. There are 17 residues in the CDR3. CDR1 LGHNA and CDR2 YSLEER come from the germline V gene. The CDR3 nucleotides are TGCGCCAGCAGCCAAGTAGTCGGTAGGCTTTCCACCTACGAGCAGTACTTC. It codes for CASSQVVGRLSTYEQYF.

The CDR3 region has the DNA TGTGCTAGTGGTTTGGATAATTACGGTGAGCAGTTCTTC. Translated, it gives CASGLDNYGEQFF. The J gene is TRBJ2-1, the V gene TRBV12-5; D gene ambiguous. Trimming cost V 1 base and J 9 bases, with 10 bases left between them. The CDR3 totals 13 residues. The germline V gene encodes CDR1 LGHNT and CDR2 FRNRAP.

This chain connects TRBV4-1 to TRBJ2-7; unclear D gene. The V gene's germline CDR1 is MGHRA and CDR2 YSYEKL. The length of the CDR3 is 11 residues. Deletions cut 8 bases from V and 2 bases from J, with 7 bases between. The CDR3 spells CASGQTYEQYF. CDR3 bases: TGCGCCAGCGGGCAAACCTACGAGCAGTACTTC.

This clone was detected a few times. The J gene is TRBJ2-1, the V gene TRBV6-1, with a possible D match to TRBD2 (7 bases). The CDR3 extends over 16 amino acids. V lost 1 base, J lost 2 bases, and 12 bases lay in between. Germline V gives CDR1 MNHNS, CDR2 SASEGT. In nucleotides, the CDR3 is TGTGCCAGCAGTGAAGAAGGGGGAGGGCCCTACAATGAGCAGTTCTTC. This sequence encodes CASSEEGGGPYNEQFF.